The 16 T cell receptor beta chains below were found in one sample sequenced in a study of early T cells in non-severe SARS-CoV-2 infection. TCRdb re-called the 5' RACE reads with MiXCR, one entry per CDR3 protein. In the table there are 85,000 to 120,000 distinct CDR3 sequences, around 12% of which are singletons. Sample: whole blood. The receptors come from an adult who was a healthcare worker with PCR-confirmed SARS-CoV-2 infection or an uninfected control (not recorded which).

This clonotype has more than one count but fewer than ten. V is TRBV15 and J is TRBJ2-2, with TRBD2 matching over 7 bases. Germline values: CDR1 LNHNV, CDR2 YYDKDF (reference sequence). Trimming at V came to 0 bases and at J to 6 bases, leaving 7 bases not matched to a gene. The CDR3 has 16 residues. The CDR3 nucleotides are TGTGCCACCAGCAGAGAGGGAGCGGGAATGGCCGGGGAGCTGTTTTTT. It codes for CATSREGAGMAGELFF. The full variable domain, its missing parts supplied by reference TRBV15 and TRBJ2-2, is DAMVIQNPRYQVTQFGKPVTLSCSQTLNHNVMYWYQQKSSQAPKLLFHYYDKDFNNEADTPDNFQSRRPNTSFCFLDIRSPGLGDTAMYLCATSREGAGMAGELFFGEGSRLTVL.

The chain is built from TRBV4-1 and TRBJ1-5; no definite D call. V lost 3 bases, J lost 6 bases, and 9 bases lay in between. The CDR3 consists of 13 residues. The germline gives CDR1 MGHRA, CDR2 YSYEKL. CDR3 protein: CASSQSPGQPQHF. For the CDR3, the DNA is TGCGCCAGCAGCCAGTCCCCCGGTCAGCCCCAGCATTTT.

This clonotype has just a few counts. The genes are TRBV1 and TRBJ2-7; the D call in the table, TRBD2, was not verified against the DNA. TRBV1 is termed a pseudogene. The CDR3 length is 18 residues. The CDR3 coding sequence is TGCACCAGCAGCCAAAGGTCTAGCGGGAACCCACGAGGCTACGAGCAGTACTTC. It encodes CTSSQRSSGNPRGYEQYF.

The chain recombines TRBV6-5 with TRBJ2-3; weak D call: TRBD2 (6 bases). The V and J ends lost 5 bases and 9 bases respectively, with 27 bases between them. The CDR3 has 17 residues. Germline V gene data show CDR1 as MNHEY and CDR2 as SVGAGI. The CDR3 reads CASSTGPYRESDETQYF. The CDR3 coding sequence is TGTGCCAGCAGTACCGGACCATACCGGGAGAGCGACGAAACGCAGTATTTT.

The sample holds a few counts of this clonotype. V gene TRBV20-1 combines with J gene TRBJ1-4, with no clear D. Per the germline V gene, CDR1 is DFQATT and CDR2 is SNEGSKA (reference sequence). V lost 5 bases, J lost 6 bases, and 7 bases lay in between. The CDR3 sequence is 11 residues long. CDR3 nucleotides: TGCAGTGCTCCCCAATATGAAAAACTGTTTTTT. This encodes CSAPQYEKLFF.

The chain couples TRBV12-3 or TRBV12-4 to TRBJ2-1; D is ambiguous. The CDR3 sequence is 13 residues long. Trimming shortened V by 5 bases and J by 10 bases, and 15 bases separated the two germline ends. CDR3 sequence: CASSQSSHGEQFF. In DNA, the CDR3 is TGTGCCAGCAGTCAAAGTTCCCATGGGGAGCAGTTCTTC.

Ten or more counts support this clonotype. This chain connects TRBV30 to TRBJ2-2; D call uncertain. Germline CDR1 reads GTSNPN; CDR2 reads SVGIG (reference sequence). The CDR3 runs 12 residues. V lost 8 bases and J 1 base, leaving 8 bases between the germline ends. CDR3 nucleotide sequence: TGTGCCGGCGGAGTGAACACCGGGGAGCTGTTTTTT. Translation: CAGGVNTGELFF.

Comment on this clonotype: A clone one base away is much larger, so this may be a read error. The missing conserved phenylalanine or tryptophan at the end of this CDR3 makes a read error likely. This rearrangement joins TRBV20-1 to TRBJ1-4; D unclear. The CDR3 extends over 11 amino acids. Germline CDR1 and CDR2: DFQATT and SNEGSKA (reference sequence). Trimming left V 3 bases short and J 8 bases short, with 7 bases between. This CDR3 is CSARSMEKLFL. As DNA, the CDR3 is TGCAGTGCTAGGTCCATGGAAAAACTGTTTCTT.

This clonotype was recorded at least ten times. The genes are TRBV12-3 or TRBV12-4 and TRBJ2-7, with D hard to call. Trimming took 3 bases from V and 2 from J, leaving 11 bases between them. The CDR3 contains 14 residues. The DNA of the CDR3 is TGTGCCAGCAGTTTTGAAAATGGAGCCTACGAGCAGTACTTC. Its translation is CASSFENGAYEQYF.

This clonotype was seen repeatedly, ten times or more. The CDR3 protein is CASRRGWEDSPLHF. In DNA form, the CDR3 reads TGTGCCAGCAGAAGGGGTTGGGAGGATTCACCCCTCCACTTT. The J gene is TRBJ1-6, the V gene TRBV6-1, with D perhaps matching TRBD1 (5 bases). This CDR3 has 14 residues. In germline, CDR1 is MNHNS, CDR2 SASEGT. V gave up 6 bases and J gave up 8 bases, with 14 bases separating them.

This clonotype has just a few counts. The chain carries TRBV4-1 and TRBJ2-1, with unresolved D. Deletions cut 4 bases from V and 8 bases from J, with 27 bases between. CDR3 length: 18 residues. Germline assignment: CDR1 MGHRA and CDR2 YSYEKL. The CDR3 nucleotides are TGCGCCAGCAGCCCGTCCCCCTTGGTAGCAGTTGGGCAATATGAGCAGTTCTTC. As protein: CASSPSPLVAVGQYEQFF.

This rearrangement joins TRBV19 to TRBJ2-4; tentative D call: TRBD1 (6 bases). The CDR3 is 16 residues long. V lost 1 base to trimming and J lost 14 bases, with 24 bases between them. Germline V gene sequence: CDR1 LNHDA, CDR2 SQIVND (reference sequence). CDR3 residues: CASSIGLGAGFDQEYF. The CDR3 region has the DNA TGTGCCAGTAGTATAGGTTTGGGGGCGGGCTTCGACCAGGAGTACTTC.

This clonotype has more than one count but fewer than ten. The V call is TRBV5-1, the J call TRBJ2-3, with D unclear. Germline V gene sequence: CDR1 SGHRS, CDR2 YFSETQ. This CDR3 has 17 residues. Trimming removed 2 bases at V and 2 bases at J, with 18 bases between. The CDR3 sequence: CASSFGKLQNPTDTQYF. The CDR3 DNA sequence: TGCGCCAGCAGCTTCGGAAAGTTACAAAACCCCACAGATACGCAGTATTTT.

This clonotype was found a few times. In nucleotides, the CDR3 is TGTGCCAGCTCACCTACAGGGTATGAGCAGTTCTTC. It translates to CASSPTGYEQFF. The gene calls are TRBV18 and TRBJ2-1; D perhaps matches TRBD1 (6 bases). The ends were cut back, 3 bases at V and 8 bases at J, with 8 bases in the middle. The CDR3 extends over 12 amino acids. The germline CDR1 and CDR2 sequences are KGHSH and LQKENI. The whole variable domain, filled in from reference TRBV18 and TRBJ2-1, reads NAGVMQNPRHLVRRRGQEARLRCSPMKGHSHVYWYRQLPEEGLKFMVYLQKENIIDESGMPKERFSAEFPKEGPSILRIQQVVRGDSAAYFCASSPTGYEQFFGPGTRLTVL.

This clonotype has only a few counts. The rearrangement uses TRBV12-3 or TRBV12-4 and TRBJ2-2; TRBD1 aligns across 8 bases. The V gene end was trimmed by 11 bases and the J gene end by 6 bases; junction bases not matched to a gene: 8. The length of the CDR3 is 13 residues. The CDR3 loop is CALGRGLSGELFF. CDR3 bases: TGTGCCTTGGGCAGGGGGCTATCCGGGGAGCTGTTTTTT.

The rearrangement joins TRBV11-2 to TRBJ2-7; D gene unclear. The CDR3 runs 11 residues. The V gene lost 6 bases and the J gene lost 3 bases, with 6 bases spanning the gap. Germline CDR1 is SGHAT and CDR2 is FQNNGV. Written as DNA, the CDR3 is TGTGCCAGCAGTCTGATCTACGAGCAGTACTTC. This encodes CASSLIYEQYF.